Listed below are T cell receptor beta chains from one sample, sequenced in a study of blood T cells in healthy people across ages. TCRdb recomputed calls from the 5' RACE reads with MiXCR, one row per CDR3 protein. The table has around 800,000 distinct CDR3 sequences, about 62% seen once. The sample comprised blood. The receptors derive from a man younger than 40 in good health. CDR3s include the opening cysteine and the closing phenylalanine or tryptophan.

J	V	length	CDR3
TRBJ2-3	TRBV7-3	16	CASSIGQVGGGDTQYF
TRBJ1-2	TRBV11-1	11	CASSPGVGYTF
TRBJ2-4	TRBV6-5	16	CASSYSAEGAKNIQYF
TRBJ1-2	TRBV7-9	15	CASSLEGTSNYGYTF
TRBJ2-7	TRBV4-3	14	CASSHGLGAYEQYF
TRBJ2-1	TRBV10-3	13	CAISLGGWNEQFF
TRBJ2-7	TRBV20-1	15	CSTKGAQAGDYEQYF
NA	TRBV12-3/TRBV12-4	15	CASSSGGGTGYEQYF
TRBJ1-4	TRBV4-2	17	CASSQDFGPGVGEKLFF
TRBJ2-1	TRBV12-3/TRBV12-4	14	CASSLAGLGNEQFF
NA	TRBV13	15	CASSLEVRSAYEQYF
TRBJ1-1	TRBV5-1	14	CASSGGTVNTEAFF
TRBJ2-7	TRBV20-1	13	CSARGGTSHEQYF
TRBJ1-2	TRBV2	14	CASNPQGAVYGYTF
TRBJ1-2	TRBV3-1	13	CASSQGDRDGYTF
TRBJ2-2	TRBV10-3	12	CAITGGSGELFF
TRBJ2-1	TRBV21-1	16	CASSKRPSASYNEQFF